This T cell receptor (beta chain) was found in a study of blood T cell repertoires in COVID-19. Study details: The cDNA or gDNA used as material had been derived from T cells, B-cell-depleted T cells, or PBMCs.

This table comes from immunoSEQ multiplex PCR, and its TCRdb copy is limited to in-frame clones, with some not included. The repertoire has fewer than 350,000 clones, approximately 91% of them found once; the top ten carry approximately 2.5%. The study drew participants aged about 18 to 89 years from about two dozen US areas. Cohorts were based on clinical histories the participants reported. This CDR3 has 15 amino acids. Looked up from germline, CDR1 is MDHEN and CDR2 is SYDVKM. Trimming pared 4 bases from V and 4 bases from J, leaving 16 bases between. V and J are TRBV28 and TRBJ1-1, with a possible D match to TRBD1 (5 bases). The sequencing sample was made of PBMCs or T cells enriched from blood (not recorded which). The TCR comes from a woman aged 40-49 years with acute COVID-19. The CDR3 sequence is CASSSAGRGGTEAFF. CDR3 in DNA: TGTGCCAGCAGTTCGGCGGGGCGGGGGGGCACTGAAGCTTTCTTT.